Following are 7 T cell receptor beta chains from one sample sequenced in a study of blood T cell repertoires in COVID-19. Only in-frame clones appear in the TCRdb table, and some are missing; sequencing was by immunoSEQ multiplex PCR. The sample lists tens of thousands of clones; roughly 88% were seen once. Sequencing was done on a sample of peripheral blood. Receptors were obtained from a human donor in a cohort sampled during active COVID-19.

The chain uses TRBV12-3 or TRBV12-4 and TRBJ2-7, with 7 bases aligning to TRBD2. J lost 5 bases, V lost 5 bases, and 6 bases had no gene match. This CDR3 contains 13 residues. CDR3 protein: CASSPTSTHEQYF. The DNA of the CDR3 is TGTGCCAGCAGTCCGACTAGCACCCACGAGCAGTACTTC.

This clone was recorded a few times. The chain carries TRBV27 and TRBJ1-1; D call uncertain. Trimming removed 2 bases at V and 4 bases at J, with 8 bases between. The CDR3 consists of 13 residues. Germline loops: CDR1 MNHEY, CDR2 SMNVEV (reference sequence). CDR3 amino acids: CASSLPGFTEAFF. DNA for the CDR3: TGTGCCAGCAGTTTACCCGGGTTCACTGAAGCTTTCTTT.

The chain is built from TRBV4-3 and TRBJ2-6; TRBD1 matches 7 bases. This CDR3 has 22 amino acids. CDR1 and CDR2 from the germline V gene are LGHNA and YSLEER. V trimming: 0 bases; J trimming: 2 bases; junction bases outside the gene matches: 19. CDR3 in DNA: TGCGCCAGCAGCCAAGACTTCGTCCCCTCCTCTTTTCAGGGGGCTGGGGCCAACGTCCTGACTTTC. Protein sequence: CASSQDFVPSSFQGAGANVLTF.

This clone was picked up one time. V and J are TRBV1 and TRBJ2-3; the table's TRBD2 call for D was not verified on the DNA. TRBV1 is a documented pseudogene. The CDR3 is made up of 19 amino acids. CDR3 sequence reads: CTSSQDGSGLAVSTDTQYF. The CDR3 nucleotides read TGCACCAGCAGCCAAGACGGTTCTGGTCTAGCGGTAAGCACAGATACGCAGTATTTT.

The genes are TRBV18 and TRBJ1-6; possibly TRBD1 for D (6 bases). This CDR3 has 16 amino acids. The ends were cut back, 0 bases at V and 8 bases at J, with 14 bases in the middle. Per the germline V gene, CDR1 is KGHSH and CDR2 is LQKENI. CDR3 residues: CASSPPGGHQDSPLHF. The CDR3 DNA follows: TGTGCCAGCTCACCACCGGGGGGGCACCAAGATTCACCCCTCCACTTT.

The genes are TRBV11-2 and TRBJ2-7; 7 positions match TRBD2. The CDR3 contains 16 residues. The V gene end was trimmed by 5 bases and the J gene end by 3 bases; junction bases not matched to a gene: 13. Germline-derived CDR1 and CDR2 are SGHAT and FQNNGV. The CDR3: CASSASRGRESYEQYF. The CDR3 DNA reads TGTGCCAGCAGCGCCTCGAGAGGGCGGGAGAGCTACGAGCAGTACTTC.

The J gene is TRBJ1-5, the V gene TRBV6-5; possible D gene TRBD1, 5 bases. Germline-derived CDR1 and CDR2 are MNHEY and SVGAGI. The V end was cut by 4 bases, the J end by 8 bases, with 9 bases between. The CDR3 spans 12 residues. The CDR3 loop is CASSSRGEPQHF. CDR3 sequence (DNA): TGTGCCAGCAGTTCCCGGGGGGAGCCCCAGCATTTT.